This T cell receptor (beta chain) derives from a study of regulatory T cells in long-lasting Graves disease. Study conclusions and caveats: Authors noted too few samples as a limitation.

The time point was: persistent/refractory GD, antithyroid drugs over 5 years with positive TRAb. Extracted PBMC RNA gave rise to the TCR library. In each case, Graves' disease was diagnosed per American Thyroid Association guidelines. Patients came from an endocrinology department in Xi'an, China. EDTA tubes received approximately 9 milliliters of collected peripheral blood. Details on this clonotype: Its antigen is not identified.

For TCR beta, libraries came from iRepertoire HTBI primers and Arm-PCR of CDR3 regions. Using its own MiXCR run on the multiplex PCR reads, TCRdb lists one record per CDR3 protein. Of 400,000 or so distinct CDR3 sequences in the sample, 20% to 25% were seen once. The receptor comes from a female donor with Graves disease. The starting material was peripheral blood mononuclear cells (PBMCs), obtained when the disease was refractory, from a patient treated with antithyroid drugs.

CDR3 loop: CSASTAGFVLETQYF. CDR3 bases: TGCAGTGCTAGTACAGCGGGGTTCGTTTTGGAGACCCAGTACTTC. The gene calls are TRBV20-1 and TRBJ2-5; 7 positions match TRBD2. In germline, CDR1 is DFQATT, CDR2 SNEGSKA (reference sequence). This CDR3 is built from 15 residues. V lost 3 bases to trimming and J lost 5 bases; unmatched junction nucleotides: 12.